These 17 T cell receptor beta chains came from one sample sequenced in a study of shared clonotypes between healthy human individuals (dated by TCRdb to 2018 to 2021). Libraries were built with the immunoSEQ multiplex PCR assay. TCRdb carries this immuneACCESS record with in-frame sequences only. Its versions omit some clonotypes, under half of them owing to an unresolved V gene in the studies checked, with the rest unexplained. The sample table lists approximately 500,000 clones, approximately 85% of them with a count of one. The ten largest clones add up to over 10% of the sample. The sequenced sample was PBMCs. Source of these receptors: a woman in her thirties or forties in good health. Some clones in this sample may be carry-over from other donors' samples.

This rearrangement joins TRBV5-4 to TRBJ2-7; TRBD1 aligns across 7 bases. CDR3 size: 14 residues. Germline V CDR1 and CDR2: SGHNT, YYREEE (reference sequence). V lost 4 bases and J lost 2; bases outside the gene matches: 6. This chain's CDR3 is CASSSRQGTYEQYF. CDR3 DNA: TGTGCCAGCAGCAGCAGACAGGGAACCTACGAGCAGTACTTC.

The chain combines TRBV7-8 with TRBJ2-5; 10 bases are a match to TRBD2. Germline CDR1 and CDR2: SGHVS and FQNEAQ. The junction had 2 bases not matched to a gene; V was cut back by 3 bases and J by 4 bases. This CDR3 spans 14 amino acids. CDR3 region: CASSFASGRETQYF. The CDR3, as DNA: TGTGCCAGCAGCTTTGCTAGCGGGAGAGAGACCCAGTACTTC.

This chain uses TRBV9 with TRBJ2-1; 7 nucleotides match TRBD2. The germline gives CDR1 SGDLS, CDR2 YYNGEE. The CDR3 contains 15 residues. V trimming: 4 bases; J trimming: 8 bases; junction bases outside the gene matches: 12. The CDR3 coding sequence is TGTGCCAGCAGCCCCCGACTCGGGAGGATCGATGAGCAGTTCTTC. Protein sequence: CASSPRLGRIDEQFF.

CDR3 sequence (DNA): TGTGCCAGTACCCGGACAGGGGAAGATCAGCCCCAGCATTTT. Translated: CASTRTGEDQPQHF. The rearrangement uses TRBV19 and TRBJ1-5; TRBD1 matches 9 bases. The CDR3 is made up of 14 amino acids. Germline CDR1 LNHDA, CDR2 SQIVND (reference sequence). The V segment lost 7 bases and the J segment 5 bases; nucleotides outside the gene matches: 6.

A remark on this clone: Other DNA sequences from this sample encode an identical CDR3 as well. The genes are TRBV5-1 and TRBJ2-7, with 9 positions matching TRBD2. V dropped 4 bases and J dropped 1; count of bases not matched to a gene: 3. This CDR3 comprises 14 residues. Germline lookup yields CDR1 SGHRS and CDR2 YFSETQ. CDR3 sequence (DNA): TGCGCCAGCAGCCGGACTAGCGAATCCTACGAGCAGTACTTC. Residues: CASSRTSESYEQYF.

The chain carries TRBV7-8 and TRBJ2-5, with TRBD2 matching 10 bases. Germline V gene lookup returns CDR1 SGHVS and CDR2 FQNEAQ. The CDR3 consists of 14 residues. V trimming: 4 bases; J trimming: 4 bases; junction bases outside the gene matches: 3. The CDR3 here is CASSSTSGVETQYF. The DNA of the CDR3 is TGTGCCAGCAGCTCCACTAGCGGGGTAGAGACCCAGTACTTC.

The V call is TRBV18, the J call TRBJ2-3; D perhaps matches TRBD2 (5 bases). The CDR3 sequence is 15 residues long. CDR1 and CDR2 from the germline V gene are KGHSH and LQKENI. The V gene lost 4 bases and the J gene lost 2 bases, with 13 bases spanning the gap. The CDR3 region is CASSRNGDNTDTQYF. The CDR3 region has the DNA TGTGCCAGCTCACGCAACGGGGATAACACAGATACGCAGTATTTT.

CDR3 sequence: CASGRQGYGYTF. The CDR3 region has the DNA TGTGCCAGCGGAAGACAGGGCTATGGCTACACCTTC. The rearrangement joins TRBV28 to TRBJ1-2; 7 bases align to TRBD1. With V trimmed by 8 bases and J by 4 bases, 4 bases remained unmatched. Per germline, CDR1 MDHEN and CDR2 SYDVKM. The CDR3 is 12 residues long.

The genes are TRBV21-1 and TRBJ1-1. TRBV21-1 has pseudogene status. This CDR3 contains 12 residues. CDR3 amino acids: CASSKPGKKAFF. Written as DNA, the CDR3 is TGTGCCAGCAGCAAACCGGGAAAAAAAGCTTTCTTT.

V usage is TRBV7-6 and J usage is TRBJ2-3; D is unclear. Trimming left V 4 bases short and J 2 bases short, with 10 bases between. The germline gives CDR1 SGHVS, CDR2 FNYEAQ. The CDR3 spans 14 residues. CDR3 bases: TGTGCCAGCAGCTCTAGGGCCGTCACAGATACGCAGTATTTT. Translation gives CASSSRAVTDTQYF.

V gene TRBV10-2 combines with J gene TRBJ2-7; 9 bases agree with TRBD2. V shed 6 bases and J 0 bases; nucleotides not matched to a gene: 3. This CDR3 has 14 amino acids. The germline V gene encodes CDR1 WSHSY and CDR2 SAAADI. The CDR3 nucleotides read TGCGCCAGCAGACTTAGCGGGAGCTCCTACGAGCAGTACTTC. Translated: CASRLSGSSYEQYF.

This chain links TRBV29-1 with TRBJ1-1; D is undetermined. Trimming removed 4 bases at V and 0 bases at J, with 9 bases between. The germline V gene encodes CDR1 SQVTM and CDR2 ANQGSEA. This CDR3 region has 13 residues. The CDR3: CSVVRAVNTEAFF. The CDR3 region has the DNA TGCAGCGTTGTTCGGGCGGTGAACACTGAAGCTTTCTTT.

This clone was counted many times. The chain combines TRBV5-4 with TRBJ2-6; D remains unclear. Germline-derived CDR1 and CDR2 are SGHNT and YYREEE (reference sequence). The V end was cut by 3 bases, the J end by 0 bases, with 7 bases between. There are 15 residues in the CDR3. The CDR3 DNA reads TGTGCCAGCAGCTACCTTCTCTCTGGGGCCAACGTCCTGACTTTC. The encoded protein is CASSYLLSGANVLTF.

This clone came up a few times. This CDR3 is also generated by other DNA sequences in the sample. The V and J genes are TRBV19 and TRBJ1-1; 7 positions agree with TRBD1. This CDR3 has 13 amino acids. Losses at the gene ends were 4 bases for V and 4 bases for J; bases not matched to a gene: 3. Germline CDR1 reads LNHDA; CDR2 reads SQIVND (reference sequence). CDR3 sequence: CASSTQGGTEAFF. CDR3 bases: TGTGCCAGTAGTACTCAGGGGGGCACTGAAGCTTTCTTT.

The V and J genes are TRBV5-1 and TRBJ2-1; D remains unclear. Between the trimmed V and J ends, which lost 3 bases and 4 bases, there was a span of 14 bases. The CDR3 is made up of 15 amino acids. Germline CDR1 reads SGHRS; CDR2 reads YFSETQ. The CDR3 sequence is CASSSRTRKYNEQFF. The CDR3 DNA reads TGCGCCAGCAGCTCGAGGACCCGAAAATACAATGAGCAGTTCTTC.

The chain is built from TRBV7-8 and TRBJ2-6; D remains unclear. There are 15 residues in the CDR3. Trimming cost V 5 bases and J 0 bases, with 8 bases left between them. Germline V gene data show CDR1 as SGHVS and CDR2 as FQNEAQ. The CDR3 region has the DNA TGTGCCAGCAGCCCCACCAGCTCTGGGGCCAACGTCCTGACTTTC. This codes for CASSPTSSGANVLTF.

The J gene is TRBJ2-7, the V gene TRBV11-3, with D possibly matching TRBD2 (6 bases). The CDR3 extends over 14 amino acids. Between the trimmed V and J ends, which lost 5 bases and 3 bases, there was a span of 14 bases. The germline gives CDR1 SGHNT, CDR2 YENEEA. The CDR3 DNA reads TGTGCCAGCAGCAGGAGCGGGCGCAGCTACGAGCAGTACTTC. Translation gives CASSRSGRSYEQYF. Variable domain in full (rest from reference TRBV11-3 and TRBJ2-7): EAGVVQSPRYKIIEKKQPVAFWCNPISGHNTLYWYLQNLGQGPELLIRYENEEAVDDSQLPKDRFSAERLKGVDSTLKIQPAELGDSAVYLCASSRSGRSYEQYFGPGTRLTVT.